These 14 T cell receptor beta chains came from one sample sequenced in a study of CD8 T cells in Susac syndrome. With random hexamers, reverse transcription was performed on roughly 0.45 to 1 ug of RNA. One entry per CDR3 protein, called by TCRdb with MiXCR from the immunoSEQ multiplex PCR reads. The table has 150,000 to 200,000 distinct CDR3 sequences, about 93% seen once. The material sequenced was CD4+ T cells from PBMCs. The receptors were sampled from a human donor in good health.

The V gene is TRBV29-1, the J gene TRBJ1-5; 7 positions match TRBD1. Germline V gives CDR1 SQVTM, CDR2 ANQGSEA. The CDR3 consists of 14 residues. V shed 2 bases, J shed 9 bases, and the junction held 10 bases outside the gene matches. CDR3 amino acids: CSVELGGIGGPQHF. CDR3 nucleotides: TGCAGCGTTGAATTAGGGGGCATTGGAGGGCCCCAGCATTTT.

J is TRBJ2-3 and V is TRBV6-6; the D call may be TRBD1 or TRBD2 (6 bases each). The V gene's germline CDR1 is MNHNY and CDR2 SVGAGI (reference sequence). CDR3 length: 14 residues. V was trimmed by 8 bases and J by 2 bases, leaving 14 bases between them. The CDR3 here is CASLTGAFTDTQYF. In DNA, the CDR3 is TGTGCCAGCTTGACGGGGGCATTCACAGATACGCAGTATTTT.

V gene TRBV28 combines with J gene TRBJ1-5; a possible D gene is TRBD1 (6 bases). The CDR3 sequence is 14 residues long. Germline V gene data show CDR1 as MDHEN and CDR2 as SYDVKM. Between the trimmed V and J ends, which lost 6 bases and 3 bases, there was a span of 12 bases. The CDR3 loop is CASRLRGVNQPQHF. The CDR3 region has the DNA TGTGCCAGCAGGCTTAGGGGGGTCAATCAGCCCCAGCATTTT.

A single count supports this clonotype. This rearrangement joins TRBV14 to TRBJ2-7; 7 bases match TRBD2. The V gene end was trimmed by 0 bases and the J gene end by 12 bases; junction bases not matched to a gene: 5. There are 12 residues in the CDR3. CDR1 is SGHDN and CDR2 is FVKESK in the germline V gene. The CDR3 nucleotides are TGTGCCAGCAGCCAAGATCAACTAGCGCCGTACTTC. This sequence encodes CASSQDQLAPYF.

The chain recombines TRBV2 with TRBJ1-1, with unresolved D. V shed 2 bases and J shed 6 bases, with 13 bases lying between them. CDR1 and CDR2 (germline): SNHLY, FYNNEI. This CDR3 has 14 residues. The CDR3 nucleotides are TGTGCCAGCAGTGAATTGAGTCAATTTTCTGAAGCTTTCTTT. This codes for CASSELSQFSEAFF. Looking up the rest from reference TRBV2 and TRBJ1-1 gives the full variable domain: EPEVTQTPSHQVTQMGQEVILRCVPISNHLYFYWYRQILGQKVEFLVSFYNNEISEKSEIFDDQFSVERPDGSNFTLKIRSTKLEDSAMYFCASSELSQFSEAFFGQGTRLTVV.

The chain is built from TRBV28 and TRBJ2-7, with 9 bases identical to TRBD1. This CDR3 is 14 amino acids long. V gave up 8 bases and J gave up 3 bases; unmatched junction bases: 8. Germline-derived CDR1 and CDR2 are MDHEN and SYDVKM. The CDR3 spells CASHFGGQGYEQYF. CDR3 in DNA: TGTGCCAGCCACTTCGGGGGACAGGGCTACGAGCAGTACTTC.

The chain carries TRBV14 and TRBJ2-3; D might be TRBD2 (6 bases). With 7 bases removed from V and 1 base from J, the gap between germline ends came to 18 bases. The CDR3 consists of 16 residues. Germline CDR1 is SGHDN and CDR2 is FVKESK. The CDR3 spells CASNTSGPWGTDTQYF. The DNA for the CDR3 is TGTGCCAGCAACACCAGCGGGCCTTGGGGCACAGATACGCAGTATTTT.

The J gene is TRBJ1-1, the V gene TRBV6-2 or TRBV6-3; D is possibly TRBD1 (5 bases). V lost 6 bases, J lost 4 bases, and 9 bases lay in between. Germline V gene sequence: CDR1 MNHEY, CDR2 SVGEGT. This CDR3 has 12 residues. The CDR3 nucleotides are TGTGCCAGCAGCCAGGGACCCACTGAAGCTTTCTTT. It translates to CASSQGPTEAFF.

The chain links TRBV6-1 to TRBJ2-3; no firm D call. The germline V and J ends were trimmed by 1 base and 2 bases, with 4 bases remaining between them. Germline V lookup: CDR1 MNHNS, CDR2 SASEGT. The CDR3 extends over 13 amino acids. The CDR3 nucleotides read TGTGCCAGCAGTGAAGTGTACACAGATACGCAGTATTTT. This sequence encodes CASSEVYTDTQYF.

The chain is built from TRBV29-1 and TRBJ1-1; no clear D gene. The CDR3 has 12 residues. Trimming pared 4 bases from V and 6 bases from J, leaving 12 bases between. Germline values: CDR1 SQVTM, CDR2 ANQGSEA. The CDR3 DNA sequence: TGCAGCGTTGTAGAGGGTATCTCTGAAGCTTTCTTT. Its protein product is CSVVEGISEAFF.

The rearrangement links TRBV20-1 to TRBJ1-5; possible D gene TRBD1, 5 bases. The CDR3 consists of 13 residues. Trimming took 4 bases from V and 3 from J, leaving 10 bases between them. Germline V CDR1 and CDR2: DFQATT, SNEGSKA (reference sequence). The CDR3 reads CSAKVTVNQPQHF. The CDR3 bases are TGCAGTGCTAAGGTGACAGTCAATCAGCCCCAGCATTTT.

The J gene is TRBJ1-5, the V gene TRBV19; 8 bases fit TRBD1. CDR1 and CDR2 (germline): LNHDA, SQIVND (reference sequence). V shed 4 bases, J shed 1 base, and the junction held 3 bases outside the gene matches. The CDR3 is 15 amino acids. Here the CDR3 DNA reads TGTGCCAGTAGTACTCGGACAGGGAGCAATCAGCCCCAGCATTTT. Residues: CASSTRTGSNQPQHF. The whole variable domain, remainder taken from reference TRBV19 and TRBJ1-5, is DGGITQSPKYLFRKEGQNVTLSCEQNLNHDAMYWYRQDPGQGLRLIYYSQIVNDFQKGDIAEGYSVSREKKESFPLTVTSAQKNPTAFYLCASSTRTGSNQPQHFGDGTRLSIL.

The chain uses TRBV27 and TRBJ2-1; 7 bases are a match to TRBD1. CDR1 and CDR2 from the germline V gene are MNHEY and SMNVEV (reference sequence). This CDR3 is built from 13 residues. V shed 6 bases and J 7 bases; nucleotides not matched to a gene: 6. The CDR3 DNA is TGTGCCAGCAGCAAGGGGGCTAGAAATGAGCAGTTCTTC. This encodes CASSKGARNEQFF.

V usage is TRBV6-1 and J usage is TRBJ1-5; D possibly corresponds to TRBD1 (6 bases). The V and J ends lost 5 bases and 2 bases respectively, with 13 bases between them. This CDR3 comprises 15 residues. CDR1 and CDR2 from the germline V gene are MNHNS and SASEGT. The CDR3 nucleotides read TGTGCCAGCAGTCTCGGGGGCTCGGGCAATCAGCCCCAGCATTTT. It is translated as CASSLGGSGNQPQHF.